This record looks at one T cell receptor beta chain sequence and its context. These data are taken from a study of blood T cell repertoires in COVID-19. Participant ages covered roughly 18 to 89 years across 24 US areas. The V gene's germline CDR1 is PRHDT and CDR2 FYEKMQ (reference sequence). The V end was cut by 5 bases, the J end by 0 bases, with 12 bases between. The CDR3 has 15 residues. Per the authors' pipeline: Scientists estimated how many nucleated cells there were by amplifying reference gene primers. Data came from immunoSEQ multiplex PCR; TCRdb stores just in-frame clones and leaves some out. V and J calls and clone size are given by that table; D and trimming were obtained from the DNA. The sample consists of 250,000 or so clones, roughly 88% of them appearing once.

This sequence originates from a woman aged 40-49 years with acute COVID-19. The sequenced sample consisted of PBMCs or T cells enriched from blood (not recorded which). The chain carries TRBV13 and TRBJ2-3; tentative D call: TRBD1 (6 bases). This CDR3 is CASSHRDISTDTQYF. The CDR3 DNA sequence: TGTGCCAGCAGCCACAGGGACATTAGCACAGATACGCAGTATTTT.